Listed below are T cell receptor beta chains from one sample, sequenced in a study of CD8 T cells in Susac syndrome. In TCRdb, the immunoSEQ multiplex PCR reads were re-called with MiXCR into one record per CDR3 protein. The repertoire holds approximately 260,000 distinct CDR3 sequences, 90% to 97% seen once, with 0.08% to 0.11% in the top ten. Specimen: CD4+ T cells from PBMCs. The receptors originated from a human donor with Susac syndrome. The CDR3 runs from the conserved cysteine through the conserved F or W. D genes are given only for firm matches.

j_gene,d_gene,v_gene,CDR3aa
TRBJ2-5,NA,TRBV9,CASSVVEISGTQYF
TRBJ2-3,NA,TRBV7-9,CASSLVLTSTDTQYF
TRBJ2-3,NA,TRBV6-5,CASSAEGPGGSRQYF
TRBJ1-1,NA,TRBV24-1,CATTGEGGWGTEAFF
TRBJ2-3,NA,TRBV10-3,CATLTGNTDTQYF
TRBJ2-7,NA,TRBV14,CASSQPGRYEQYF
TRBJ1-1,TRBD1,TRBV20-1,CSARDYRQGAMNTEAFF
TRBJ1-1,NA,TRBV29-1,CSATGYTEAFF
TRBJ2-3,NA,TRBV3-1,CASSQVETDTQYF
TRBJ1-5,TRBD1,TRBV27,CASQTGEHQPQHF
TRBJ2-1,NA,TRBV7-9,CASSMSGDEQFF
TRBJ2-1,TRBD2,TRBV29-1,CSVEAGRSGRAYNEQFF
TRBJ2-1,NA,TRBV12-3/TRBV12-4,CASSLGGTVPRYEQFF
TRBJ2-3,TRBD2,TRBV14,CASSQGASGFGDTQYF
TRBJ2-1,TRBD2,TRBV20-1,CSARALGLADNEQFF
TRBJ2-5,TRBD1,TRBV6-5,CASSRDRGETQYF
TRBJ2-3,TRBD2,TRBV29-1,CSAGGGTDTQYF
TRBJ2-1,NA,TRBV29-1,CSVETTTSSNEQFF
TRBJ2-1,NA,TRBV20-1,CSARDVWGEFF
TRBJ2-3,TRBD2,TRBV5-4,CASSLPGGRANTQYF